These 8 T cell receptor beta chains were sequenced from one sample in a study of T cell responses to AZD1222 COVID-19 vaccine (dated by TCRdb to the early 2020s). The protocol used for the library was the immunoSEQ multiplex PCR assay. TCRdb took this table from immuneACCESS and kept in-frame rearrangements with V and J called. Such tables lack part of the clones; where checked against another copy, unresolved V genes explain under half of the gap, and the rest is unexplained. Counted in this sample were under 200,000 clones; 94% of them appeared once. The biggest ten clones account for approximately 0.64% of the sample. The time point label on this specimen signifies: baseline before first vaccination. The sample consisted of peripheral blood, taken on day 0 of AZD1222 vaccination. Source of these receptors: an adult in good health.

This clone was detected only once. This sequence joins TRBV5-1 and TRBJ2-1; D unresolved. The V end lost 1 base, the J end lost 3 bases, and 26 bases lay between the germline ends. The CDR3 is 20 amino acids. Germline V CDR1 and CDR2: SGHRS, YFSETQ. The CDR3 nucleotides read TGCGCCAGCAGCTTGACCACCCGCGGCCCCGAACTATTTCTCTACAATGAGCAGTTCTTC. Amino acids: CASSLTTRGPELFLYNEQFF.

The V and J genes are TRBV7-6 and TRBJ2-7; 10 positions agree with TRBD1. The CDR3 totals 16 residues. The V segment lost 0 bases and the J segment 6 bases; nucleotides outside the gene matches: 8. Germline lookup yields CDR1 SGHVS and CDR2 FNYEAQ. The CDR3 nucleotides read TGTGCCAGCAGCTTAGCGCTTGGGACAGGGGCCTCCGAGCAGTACTTC. Translated, it gives CASSLALGTGASEQYF.

The chain links TRBV27 to TRBJ1-5, with a tentative D call TRBD1 (6 bases). V lost 6 bases and J lost 4, with 10 bases in between. The CDR3 is 13 amino acids. The germline V gene has CDR1 MNHEY and CDR2 SMNVEV (reference sequence). For the CDR3, the DNA is TGTGCCAGCAGCACTCAGGGGAATCAGCCCCAGCATTTT. Its protein product is CASSTQGNQPQHF.

The V call is TRBV18, the J call TRBJ1-2; D may be TRBD1 (6 bases). This CDR3 is built from 14 residues. CDR1 is KGHSH, CDR2 LQKENI, per germline. The V end lost 5 bases, the J end lost 5 bases, and 15 bases lay between the germline ends. CDR3 sequence reads: CASSTRDTEYGYTF. The CDR3 DNA is TGTGCCAGCTCAACCCGGGACACTGAATATGGCTACACCTTC.

In this sample, this clone turned up once. The chain carries TRBV6-4 and TRBJ1-1, with no clear D. Germline-derived CDR1 and CDR2 are MRHNA and SNTAGT. V lost 2 bases to trimming and J lost 5 bases, with 12 bases between them. This CDR3 is built from 14 residues. The CDR3 spells CASSDPVGWTEAFF. The CDR3 DNA sequence: TGTGCCAGCAGTGACCCGGTGGGCTGGACTGAAGCTTTCTTT.

This chain connects TRBV11-2 to TRBJ1-5; D is perhaps TRBD1 (5 bases). In germline, CDR1 is SGHAT, CDR2 FQNNGV. There are 13 residues in the CDR3. V lost 3 bases, J lost 5 bases, and 8 bases lay in between. As DNA, the CDR3 is TGTGCCAGCAGCTTGGACACCGATCAGCCCCAGCATTTT. Residues: CASSLDTDQPQHF. The full variable domain, its missing parts supplied by reference TRBV11-2 and TRBJ1-5, is EAGVAQSPRYKIIEKRQSVAFWCNPISGHATLYWYQQILGQGPKLLIQFQNNGVVDDSQLPKDRFSAERLKGVDSTLKIQPAKLEDSAVYLCASSLDTDQPQHFGDGTRLSIL.

The chain joins TRBV4-1 to TRBJ1-6; the D gene is possibly TRBD1 (5 bases). CDR3 length: 15 residues. Germline V gives CDR1 MGHRA, CDR2 YSYEKL. Trimming left V 0 bases short and J 6 bases short, with 9 bases between. The CDR3 loop is CASSQDGGGNSPLHF. In nucleotides, the CDR3 is TGCGCCAGCAGCCAAGATGGGGGAGGTAATTCACCCCTCCACTTT.

This clone has more than one count but fewer than ten. Written as DNA, the CDR3 is TGTGCCAGCAGCACCATCATCAACCGGGACACCGACAATGAGCAGTTCTTC. Protein: CASSTIINRDTDNEQFF. The chain joins TRBV6-2 or TRBV6-3 to TRBJ2-1; a possible D gene is TRBD1 (6 bases). The CDR3 contains 17 residues. CDR1 is MNHEY, CDR2 SVGEGT, per germline. V dropped 6 bases and J dropped 5 bases, with 23 bases sitting between them.